This record looks at one T cell receptor (beta chain) sequence and its context. Its antigen remains unidentified. The data originate from a study of cytomegalovirus exposure and HLA in healthy donors. Broader study findings: Cytomegalovirus-associated TCR beta chains were listed, numbering some 150. Accounts indicate the classifier identified cytomegalovirus status with strong specificity and sensitivity.

Both 60 Vbeta primers and 13 Jbeta primers went into the PCR. Repertoires were generated with immunoSEQ multiplex PCR, while TCRdb's copy carries only in-frame clones and drops some. The sample has 100,000 or so clones, 75% to 85% seen once. In germline, CDR1 is MDHEN, CDR2 SYDVKM. V lost 7 bases, J lost 2 bases, and 4 bases stayed unmatched. This CDR3 contains 14 residues. This chain connects TRBV28 to TRBJ2-7, with 11 bases fitting TRBD2. This sequence originates from a man in his thirties or forties in good health and CMV-seropositive. Sequencing input: PBMCs. As DNA, the CDR3 is TGTGCCAGCAACCTAGCGGGGGGAACCTACGAGCAGTACTTC. This gives the protein CASNLAGGTYEQYF.